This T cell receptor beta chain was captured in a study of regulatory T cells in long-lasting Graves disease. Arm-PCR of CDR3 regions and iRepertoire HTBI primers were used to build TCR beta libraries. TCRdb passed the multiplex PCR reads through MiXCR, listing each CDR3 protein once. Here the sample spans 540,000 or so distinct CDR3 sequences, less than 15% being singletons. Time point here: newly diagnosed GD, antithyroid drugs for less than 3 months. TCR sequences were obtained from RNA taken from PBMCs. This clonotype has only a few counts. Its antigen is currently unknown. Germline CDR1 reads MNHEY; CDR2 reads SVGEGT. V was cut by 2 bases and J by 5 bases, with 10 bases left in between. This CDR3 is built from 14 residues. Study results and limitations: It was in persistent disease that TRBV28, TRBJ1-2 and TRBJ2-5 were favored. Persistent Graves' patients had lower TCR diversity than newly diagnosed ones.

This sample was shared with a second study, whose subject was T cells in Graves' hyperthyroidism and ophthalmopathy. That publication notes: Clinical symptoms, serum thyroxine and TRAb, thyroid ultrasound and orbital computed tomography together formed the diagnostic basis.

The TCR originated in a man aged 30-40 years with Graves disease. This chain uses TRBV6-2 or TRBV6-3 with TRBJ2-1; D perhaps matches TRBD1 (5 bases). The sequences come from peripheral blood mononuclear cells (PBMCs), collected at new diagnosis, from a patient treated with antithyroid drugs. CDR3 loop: CASSYEGENNEQFF. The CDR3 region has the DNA TGTGCCAGCAGTTACGAAGGGGAAAACAATGAGCAGTTCTTC.